A selection of T cell receptor beta chains follows, all from one sample in a study of Graves' ophthalmopathy and Graves' hyperthyroidism. TCRdb recomputed calls from the multiplex PCR reads with MiXCR, one row per CDR3 protein. The top ten hold around 10% of the sample, which has over a million distinct CDR3 sequences, around a third seen once. What was sequenced was peripheral blood or thyroid tissue (not recorded which). All receptors come from an adult man with Graves' hyperthyroidism. Both conserved end residues are part of each CDR3. A row's size may be missing; if present it is once, few, many or a size class.

V gene | clone size | CDR3 protein
TRBV5-5 | few | CASSFGRATDTQYF
TRBV7-2 | NA | CASSSPGLAGGIGELFF
TRBV10-3 | NA | CAISESEGSPGNTIYF
TRBV27 | NA | CASRGAVSTYEQYF
TRBV29-1 | many | CSGTGGDDYGYTF
TRBV20-1 | many | CSFQSGRGAYEQYF
TRBV19 | many | CASSNLGLAGAYEQYF
TRBV7-3 | NA | CASSLNGGLNSPLHF
TRBV28 | few | CASSYRGDISYEQYF
TRBV20-1 | many | CSASMGRAPETQYF
TRBV19 | many | CASSIEGNYGYTF
TRBV7-2 | NA | CASSLGGGNSGANVLTF
TRBV15 | few | CATSRVSGLVGPQYF
TRBV7-6 | few | CASSLLTFAATGGLETQYF
TRBV6-4 | NA | CASSPTQTGSESNQPQHF
TRBV7-9 | many | CASSFSQGFGDEQYF
TRBV7-3 | NA | CASGLYQGTGELYF
TRBV7-2 | NA | CASSLGAAQGGREALTYEQYF
TRBV25-1 | few | CASSVRTGSGQPQHF
TRBV10-3 | once | CASSVMEGGDTEAFF
TRBV25-1 | NA | CASSDPTGTTPVGEQYF
TRBV20-1 | many | CSAQDQPQHF
TRBV7-2 | NA | CASSLRTGGYTF
TRBV25-1 | NA | CASSAGLSEAFF
TRBV5-1 | many | CASSKDRGSYEQYF
TRBV5-1 | NA | CASSLEDSYTEAFF
TRBV7-8 | few | CASGRRAGTKTGELFF
TRBV5-5 | NA | CASSRSTGGAEVETQYF
TRBV12-5 | NA | CASGLGSGETQYF
TRBV7-2 | few | CASLGSLNTEAFF
TRBV29-1 | NA | CSVERRWGRYEQYF
TRBV24-1 | NA | CATRGPGLGHNEQYF
TRBV29-1 | once | CSGVRGAATNYGYTF
TRBV7-2 | many | CASSLQGSNTEAFF
TRBV20-1 | NA | CSASSARTGSYEQYF